Here is one T cell receptor beta chain with its context. Time point denoted: pre-treatment sample, taken before nivolumab and TIL therapy. The V end lost 0 bases, the J end lost 3 bases, and 9 bases lay between the germline ends. This CDR3 contains 14 residues. The germline V gene has CDR1 SGHRS and CDR2 YFSETQ. The immunoSEQ assay was v3. TCRdb's copy holds only in-frame clones and misses some; the assay was immunoSEQ multiplex PCR. The table records 54,000 or so clones, around 87% of them present only once. The sample originates from a study of TIL therapy for anti-PD-1-resistant metastatic lung cancer.

This sequence originates from a person between 25 and 79 years old with non-small cell lung cancer. The chain recombines TRBV5-1 with TRBJ1-2, with a weak D call TRBD1 (6 bases). Sequencing used blood, obtained at baseline. In nucleotides, the CDR3 is TGCGCCAGCAGCTTGGGGACAGCCTACTATGGCTACACCTTC. It is translated as CASSLGTAYYGYTF.